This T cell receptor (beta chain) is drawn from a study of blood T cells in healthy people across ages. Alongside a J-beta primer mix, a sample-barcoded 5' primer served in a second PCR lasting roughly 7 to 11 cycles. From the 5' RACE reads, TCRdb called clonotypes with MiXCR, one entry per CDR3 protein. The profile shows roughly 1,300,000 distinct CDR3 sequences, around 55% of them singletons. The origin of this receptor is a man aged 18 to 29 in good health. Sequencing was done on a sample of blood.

As DNA, the CDR3 is TGTGCCAGCAGCTTAGACTCGGGCCCCAGTGAAAAACTGTTTTTT. This translates into CASSLDSGPSEKLFF. V is TRBV7-9 and J is TRBJ1-4; D is uncertain. Per germline, CDR1 SEHNR and CDR2 FQNEAQ (reference sequence). This CDR3 has 15 residues. The ends were cut back, 1 base at V and 7 bases at J, with 13 bases in the middle.